These 25 T cell receptor beta chains share one sample of origin, sequenced in a study of cytomegalovirus exposure and HLA in healthy donors. Primers included in the PCR were 60 Vbeta and 13 Jbeta primers. Libraries were prepared by immunoSEQ multiplex PCR; TCRdb keeps only in-frame clonotypes and omits some of them. The table has under 130,000 clones, 60% to 75% seen once; the top ten hold roughly 10%. Sequencing was performed on PBMCs. These receptors all come from a man aged 35-49 years in good health and CMV-seropositive.

The chain employs TRBV19 and TRBJ1-1; 9 bases fit TRBD1. The CDR3 contains 15 residues. After removal of 6 bases from V and 1 base from J, the junction contained 6 bases not matched to a gene. Germline assignment: CDR1 LNHDA and CDR2 SQIVND (reference sequence). The CDR3, as DNA: TGTGCCAGTAGACAAGGGGGACAGGGGAACACTGAAGCTTTCTTT. This translates into CASRQGGQGNTEAFF. The full variable domain, completed using reference TRBV19 and TRBJ1-1, is DGGITQSPKYLFRKEGQNVTLSCEQNLNHDAMYWYRQDPGQGLRLIYYSQIVNDFQKGDIAEGYSVSREKKESFPLTVTSAQKNPTAFYLCASRQGGQGNTEAFFGQGTRLTVV.

The chain is built from TRBV6-5 and TRBJ1-5; D might be TRBD1 (5 bases). Trimming left V 2 bases short and J 0 bases short, with 11 bases between. Per germline, CDR1 MNHEY and CDR2 SVGAGI. The length of the CDR3 is 16 residues. CDR3 sequence (DNA): TGTGCCAGCAGTTACAGGGGCTTGGGTAGCAATCAGCCCCAGCATTTT. Its protein is CASSYRGLGSNQPQHF.

This chain uses TRBV10-3 with TRBJ2-7; 11 bases are a match to TRBD2. V shed 6 bases, J shed 2 bases, and the junction held 6 bases outside the gene matches. Germline assignment: CDR1 ENHRY and CDR2 SYGVKD. This CDR3 has 15 amino acids. CDR3 amino acids: CAIRTSGTGTYEQYF. The CDR3, as DNA: TGTGCCATCAGGACTAGCGGGACAGGGACCTACGAGCAGTACTTC.

The V call is TRBV28, the J call TRBJ1-2; the D gene is possibly TRBD1 (5 bases). V was pared by 7 bases and J by 0 bases, with 15 bases between. This CDR3 contains 15 residues. CDR1 is MDHEN, CDR2 SYDVKM, per germline. CDR3: CASNSGFGANYGYTF. In DNA form, the CDR3 reads TGTGCCAGCAACTCAGGGTTTGGGGCTAACTATGGCTACACCTTC.

Only a few counts were recorded for this clone. This chain links TRBV5-1 with TRBJ2-7; TRBD2 aligns across 12 bases. J lost 0 bases, V lost 5 bases, and 6 bases had no gene match. CDR1 SGHRS and CDR2 YFSETQ come from the germline V gene. There are 16 residues in the CDR3. The DNA of the CDR3 is TGCGCCAGCAGGCGGACTAGCGGGACAGACTCCTACGAGCAGTACTTC. Translating gives CASRRTSGTDSYEQYF.

This clone showed up just a few times. The rearrangement links TRBV30 to TRBJ1-2, with 7 bases matching TRBD1. This CDR3 is 13 amino acids long. Germline V gives CDR1 GTSNPN, CDR2 SVGIG (reference sequence). V lost 4 bases to trimming and J lost 6 bases; unmatched junction nucleotides: 8. The CDR3 nucleotides are TGTGCCTGGACGCCCGGGACAGTCCATGGCTACACCTTC. This encodes CAWTPGTVHGYTF.

Only one count was recorded for this clone. J is TRBJ2-3 and V is TRBV7-9; TRBD2 agrees at 10 bases. V shed 7 bases, J shed 1 base, and the junction held 8 bases outside the gene matches. The CDR3 contains 16 residues. Germline V lookup: CDR1 SEHNR, CDR2 FQNEAQ (reference sequence). CDR3 in amino acids: CASTRIAGGGTDTQYF. The DNA for the CDR3 is TGTGCCAGCACCCGGATAGCGGGAGGTGGCACAGATACGCAGTATTTT.

This clone was observed once. The chain employs TRBV28 and TRBJ2-7, with D possibly being TRBD2 (5 bases). Germline V gives CDR1 MDHEN, CDR2 SYDVKM. V gave up 4 bases and J gave up 7 bases, with 17 bases separating them. This CDR3 contains 14 residues. The CDR3 loop is CASSSPRAYREQYF. The CDR3 coding sequence is TGTGCCAGCAGTTCCCCGAGGGCCTATCGTGAGCAGTACTTC.

The chain couples TRBV13 to TRBJ1-2; 8 nucleotides match TRBD1. The length of the CDR3 is 15 residues. V shed 5 bases, J shed 2 bases, and the junction held 7 bases outside the gene matches. Germline V gene lookup returns CDR1 PRHDT and CDR2 FYEKMQ (reference sequence). In nucleotides, the CDR3 is TGTGCCAGCAGCCCCTACAGGGGGATAAACTATGGCTACACCTTC. Translation gives CASSPYRGINYGYTF.

The gene calls are TRBV28 and TRBJ2-3; perhaps TRBD2 as D (6 bases). This CDR3 has 15 residues. Trimming stripped 2 bases from V and 2 bases from J, with 11 bases between. Germline lookup yields CDR1 MDHEN and CDR2 SYDVKM. The CDR3 loop is CASSLRDLDTDTQYF. In nucleotides, the CDR3 is TGTGCCAGCAGTTTACGGGACTTAGACACAGATACGCAGTATTTT.

This clone was seen a handful of times. The chain links TRBV28 to TRBJ2-3, with 8 positions matching TRBD1. Germline trimming cut 3 bases from V and 0 bases from J; bases unmatched to any gene: 11. Per the germline V gene, CDR1 is MDHEN and CDR2 is SYDVKM. The CDR3 loop spans 18 amino acids. The chain's CDR3 is CASSFPTGGSRSTDTQYF. The CDR3 DNA follows: TGTGCCAGCAGTTTTCCCACAGGGGGGAGCCGAAGCACAGATACGCAGTATTTT.

The genes are TRBV7-3 and TRBJ2-5; 7 bases agree with TRBD2. J was trimmed by 0 bases and V by 1 base; bases with no gene match: 5. This CDR3 has 16 amino acids. Germline V gives CDR1 SGHTA, CDR2 FQGTGA. The CDR3 loop reads CASSLSPSGNQETQYF. The CDR3 DNA reads as TGTGCCAGCAGCTTAAGTCCTAGCGGAAACCAAGAGACCCAGTACTTC.

The rearrangement links TRBV19 to TRBJ2-6, with D possibly TRBD1 on 6 matching bases. The CDR3 loop spans 17 amino acids. Deletions cut 3 bases from V and 4 bases from J, with 16 bases between. Germline V gene sequence: CDR1 LNHDA, CDR2 SQIVND (reference sequence). In DNA form, the CDR3 reads TGTGCCAGTAGTATCACAGCACAGGGCTCAGGGGCCAACGTCCTGACTTTC. Its translation: CASSITAQGSGANVLTF.

This sequence joins TRBV28 and TRBJ2-3, with D perhaps TRBD2 (5 bases). The CDR3 covers 11 residues. Germline CDR1 and CDR2: MDHEN and SYDVKM. The V gene lost 7 bases and the J gene lost 6 bases, with 8 bases spanning the gap. CDR3 loop: CASTTGDTQYF. The CDR3 DNA reads as TGTGCCAGCACCACGGGGGATACGCAGTATTTT.

V is TRBV30 and J is TRBJ1-5; 9 positions agree with TRBD1. CDR1 and CDR2 from the germline V gene are GTSNPN and SVGIG (reference sequence). V trimming: 2 bases; J trimming: 1 base; junction bases outside the gene matches: 3. This CDR3 is 15 amino acids long. The CDR3 DNA is TGTGCCTGGAGTACTGGACAGGGGAGCAATCAGCCCCAGCATTTT. Encoded protein: CAWSTGQGSNQPQHF.

This chain uses TRBV19 with TRBJ1-4; D call uncertain. The CDR3 consists of 13 residues. The germline V gene encodes CDR1 LNHDA and CDR2 SQIVND (reference sequence). Trimming took 7 bases from V and 4 from J, leaving 10 bases between them. The CDR3 nucleotides read TGTGCCAGTACGGGGAGGAGTAATGAAAAACTGTTTTTT. Protein sequence: CASTGRSNEKLFF.

The CDR3 sequence: CASSSPPDRVKLFF. DNA for the CDR3: TGTGCCAGCAGCTCCCCCCCGGACAGGGTCAAACTGTTTTTT. The chain is built from TRBV11-2 and TRBJ1-4; the match to TRBD1 covers 8 bases. CDR1 SGHAT and CDR2 FQNNGV come from the germline V gene. Unmatched junction bases numbered 9, after V lost 4 bases and J lost 11 bases. The CDR3 is 14 residues long.

The chain is built from TRBV29-1 and TRBJ1-6, with TRBD1 matching 11 bases. V shed 6 bases and J 6 bases; nucleotides not matched to a gene: 4. The CDR3 is 14 amino acids. The germline V gene encodes CDR1 SQVTM and CDR2 ANQGSEA. DNA of the CDR3: TGCAGCGTGCCGGGACAGGGGGTTAATTCACCCCTCCACTTT. It codes for CSVPGQGVNSPLHF.

The rearrangement links TRBV29-1 to TRBJ2-7; D not resolved. The ends were cut back, 4 bases at V and 6 bases at J, with 16 bases in the middle. Germline V CDR1 and CDR2: SQVTM, ANQGSEA. There are 13 residues in the CDR3. CDR3 loop: CSVALSGRGEQYF. DNA for the CDR3: TGCAGCGTTGCCCTTTCGGGTCGCGGCGAGCAGTACTTC.

This sequence joins TRBV7-2 and TRBJ2-7; 13 bases are shared with TRBD2. The CDR3 contains 15 residues. V was clipped by 5 bases and J by 5 bases; unmatched bases: 6. The germline gives CDR1 SGHTA, CDR2 FQGNSA. The CDR3 sequence: CASSAGLAGDHEQYF. As DNA, the CDR3 is TGTGCCAGCAGCGCTGGACTAGCGGGAGACCACGAGCAGTACTTC.

This chain links TRBV28 with TRBJ1-4; the D gene is possibly TRBD1 (5 bases). Germline lookup yields CDR1 MDHEN and CDR2 SYDVKM. Trimming took 4 bases from V and 12 from J, leaving 18 bases between them. This CDR3 comprises 14 residues. As DNA, the CDR3 is TGTGCCAGCAGTTCCATCGCCCGACAGTGGGAACTGTTTTTT. This codes for CASSSIARQWELFF.

The V call is TRBV5-1, the J call TRBJ2-7; tentatively, D is TRBD1 (5 bases). This CDR3 contains 11 residues. CDR1 is SGHRS and CDR2 is YFSETQ in the germline V gene. This chain's CDR3 is CASIHRFSSHV. In nucleotides, the CDR3 is TGCGCCAGCATACACAGGTTTTCATCCCACGTC.

The chain has TRBV7-9 and TRBJ2-3, with 12 nucleotides matching TRBD2. Germline CDR1 SEHNR, CDR2 FQNEAQ (reference sequence). The J segment lost 6 bases and the V segment lost 5 bases, leaving 9 bases of the junction unmatched. There are 16 residues in the CDR3. This CDR3 is CASSPLLAGGPDTQYF. The CDR3 DNA reads TGTGCCAGCAGCCCCCTCCTAGCGGGAGGGCCCGATACGCAGTATTTT. Full variable domain (rest looked up from reference TRBV7-9 and TRBJ2-3): DTGVSQNPRHKITKRGQNVTFRCDPISEHNRLYWYRQTLGQGPEFLTYFQNEAQLEKSRLLSDRFSAERPKGSFSTLEIQRTEQGDSAMYLCASSPLLAGGPDTQYFGPGTRLTVL.

This chain uses TRBV2 with TRBJ2-1; 9 nucleotides line up with TRBD2. V lost 4 bases and J lost 9; bases outside the gene matches: 7. Germline V gene data show CDR1 as SNHLY and CDR2 as FYNNEI. This CDR3 contains 14 residues. CDR3 sequence: CASSVTYSGGEQFF. The CDR3 nucleotides are TGTGCCAGCAGTGTGACTTATAGCGGGGGTGAGCAGTTCTTC.

This clone has only a few counts. In DNA, the CDR3 is TGTGCCAGCACCCGGGGGGACAGGGGATCGAACACTGAAGCTTTCTTT. Amino acids: CASTRGDRGSNTEAFF. The chain uses TRBV5-6 and TRBJ1-1, with TRBD1 matching 10 bases. J was trimmed by 1 base and V by 6 bases; bases with no gene match: 9. Looked up from germline, CDR1 is SGHDT and CDR2 is YYEEEE. There are 16 residues in the CDR3.